The present T cell receptor (beta chain) was sequenced within a study of T cell responses to AZD1222 COVID-19 vaccine. Notes on the study in general: Regions left unmutated in variants are reportedly the target of nearly half of spike-specific TCRs. After two AZD1222 doses, spike-specific TCR breadth and depth rose versus day 0. Baseline serology detected seropositivity in only 5 to 7 AZD1222 recipients.

Clones were read by immunoSEQ multiplex PCR, and TCRdb kept only the in-frame ones, dropping some. The sample has 100,000 to 120,000 clones, 89% seen once; the top ten hold around 3.3%. Note on this clone: What it binds is unknown.

Here the sequenced sample was peripheral blood, taken on day 0 of MenACWY control vaccination. The sequence came from an adult in good health.

The CDR3 region has the DNA TGTGCCAGCAGCTTAGCGGGCCAGGGCGCCAATCAGCCCCAGCATTTT. This codes for CASSLAGQGANQPQHF. V is TRBV7-2 and J is TRBJ1-5; D perhaps matches TRBD1 (5 bases). Germline loops: CDR1 SGHTA, CDR2 FQGNSA. V lost 0 bases, J lost 3 bases, and 12 bases lay in between. The CDR3 consists of 16 residues.